This T cell receptor beta chain was obtained from a study of T-cell memory formation after mild COVID-19. TCRdb recomputed calls from the 5' RACE reads with MiXCR, one row per CDR3 protein. Seen here are about 400,000 distinct CDR3 sequences, 16% observed once, and the top ten hold 20% to 25%. The V segment lost 6 bases and the J segment 4 bases; nucleotides outside the gene matches: 5. Germline CDR1 and CDR2: SQVTM and ANQGSEA. The CDR3 sequence is 13 residues long. Note on this clonotype: Antigen unknown.

General study points: Some responding clones appeared in pre-infection memory, suggesting cross-reactive memory joined. A second wave expanding day 15 to 37 was CD4+-biased; contracting clones were balanced.

The sequencing input was PBMCs or a T cell subset sorted from them (not recorded which). This chain links TRBV29-1 with TRBJ2-5, with 10 bases that match TRBD1. The clonotype originates from a man aged 18 to 30 who had mild COVID-19 (a few samples of this study predate the infection). Cell type and time point are not known. DNA for the CDR3: TGCAGCGTAGGGGACAGGGGTGTAGAGACCCAGTACTTC. Translating gives CSVGDRGVETQYF. Variable domain in full (rest from reference TRBV29-1 and TRBJ2-5): SAVISQKPSRDICQRGTSLTIQCQVDSQVTMMFWYRQQPGQSLTLIATANQGSEATYESGFVIDKFPISRPNLTFSTLTVSNMSPEDSSIYLCSVGDRGVETQYFGPGTRLLVL.